This T cell receptor beta chain was sequenced in a study of cytotoxic CD8 clonotypes in ibrutinib-treated CLL. General observations from the study: Clonality correlated strongly with circulating CD8+ T cells and exceeded age-matched healthy donors at baseline. Sampling time points were not equivalent between sustained-remission and progressing patients.

The intended depth for sequencing was 1 in 200,000 to 1 in 1 million T cells. Assay used: immunoSEQ multiplex PCR; TCRdb lists only in-frame clones, some missing. Of roughly 130,000 clones listed, around 93% are singletons. As concerns this clone: Its target is unknown.

Cryopreserved PBMCs yielded about 2 micrograms of genomic DNA for TCR beta libraries. Sample: PBMCs, taken after 12 months of ibrutinib treatment. The receptor was isolated from a human donor with chronic lymphocytic leukemia.

CDR3 nucleotide sequence: TGTGCCAGCGGGTGGGGGACGACCTACGAGCAGTACTTC. This translates into CASGWGTTYEQYF. This chain joins TRBV5-4 and TRBJ2-7; D is perhaps TRBD1 or TRBD2 (5 bases each). V was clipped by 7 bases and J by 2 bases, with 13 bases between them. The CDR3 is 13 amino acids. Germline V gene sequence: CDR1 SGHNT, CDR2 YYREEE (reference sequence).